A selection of T cell receptor beta chains follows, all from one sample in a study of regulatory T cells in long-lasting Graves disease. TCRdb re-called the multiplex PCR reads through MiXCR, storing one row per CDR3 protein. Here the sample spans roughly 400,000 distinct CDR3 sequences, roughly 15% being singletons. The same data also went into a second study, on T cells in Graves' hyperthyroidism and ophthalmopathy.

Specimen: peripheral blood mononuclear cells (PBMCs), collected at new diagnosis, from a patient treated with antithyroid drugs. The receptors come from a woman aged 18-30 years with Graves disease. Each CDR3 is given with its conserved first and last residue. The order of the fields is D gene, clone size, V gene, J gene, CDR3 protein, CDR3 DNA. A D gene is named only where the DNA matches it firmly. Expanded clones get a size class; other rows say once, few or many, or leave the size out.

.,many,TRBV7-9,TRBJ1-1,CASSYQERAEAFF,TGTGCCAGCAGCTACCAAGAAAGGGCTGAAGCTTTCTTT
.,many,TRBV5-6,TRBJ1-5,CASSLGQTPQPQHF,TGTGCCAGCAGCTTGGGACAGACCCCTCAGCCCCAGCATTTT
TRBD2,many,TRBV7-8,TRBJ2-3,CASSSGLAVTDTQYF,TGTGCCAGCAGCTCCGGACTAGCGGTTACAGATACGCAGTATTTT
.,many,TRBV10-3,TRBJ1-1,CAIRGQNTEAFF,TGTGCCATCCGAGGCCAGAACACTGAAGCTTTCTTT
TRBD1,.,TRBV10-3,TRBJ2-7,CAISESRKGTGEQYF,TGTGCCATCAGTGAGTCTAGGAAGGGGACAGGGGAGCAGTACTTC
.,.,TRBV4-1,TRBJ2-1,CASSQVPGAYSYNEQFF,TGCGCCAGCAGCCAAGTACCCGGGGCCTACTCCTACAATGAGCAGTTCTTC
.,few,TRBV7-9,TRBJ2-5,CASSGYSVETQYF,TGTGCCAGCAGCGGTTACTCGGTGGAGACCCAGTACTTC
TRBD1,few,TRBV9,TRBJ1-2,CASSVEGTVDGYTF,TGTGCCAGCAGCGTAGAGGGGACAGTTGATGGCTACACCTTC
.,many,TRBV10-3,TRBJ2-3,CAISEAGSVTDTQYF,TGTGCCATCAGTGAGGCGGGTAGCGTCACAGATACGCAGTATTTT
TRBD2,.,TRBV7-6,TRBJ2-1,CASSLALAGVQQGYDEQFF,TGTGCCAGCAGCTTAGCGCTAGCGGGAGTACAACAGGGCTACGATGAGCAGTTCTTC
.,many,TRBV27,TRBJ1-2,CASSIGTGGGYGYTF,TGTGCCAGCAGTATAGGGACCGGTGGGGGCTATGGCTACACCTTC
.,many,TRBV7-9,TRBJ2-1,CASSSRDNEQFF,TGTGCCAGCTCTTCGAGGGACAATGAGCAGTTCTTC
.,few,TRBV5-1,TRBJ2-7,CASSLAAEQYF,TGCGCCAGCAGCTTGGCTGCCGAGCAGTACTTC
.,.,TRBV6-1,TRBJ2-7,CASINYKSPLSEQYF,TGTGCCAGCATTAACTATAAATCCCCCCTCTCCGAGCAGTACTTC
.,.,TRBV11-1,TRBJ2-7,CASSLESSPPLEQYF,TGTGCCAGCAGCTTGGAGTCATCCCCTCCCCTCGAGCAGTACTTC
TRBD2,few,TRBV5-1,TRBJ2-1,CASSRGTSGTKGGNEQFF,TGCGCCAGCAGCCGGGGGACTAGCGGGACCAAGGGGGGCAATGAGCAGTTCTTC
TRBD1,.,TRBV12-5,TRBJ2-5,CASGSPDRGQETQYF,TGTGCTAGTGGCTCCCCGGACAGGGGTCAAGAGACCCAGTACTTC
.,.,TRBV27,TRBJ2-5,CASSLLGRQETQYF,TGTGCCAGCAGTCTCTTAGGGCGCCAGGAGACCCAGTACTTC
.,.,TRBV4-1,TRBJ2-7,CASSHPPLGRTYERYF,TGCGCCAGCAGCCACCCCCCGCTAGGACGCACCTACGAGCGGTACTTC
.,many,TRBV7-2,TRBJ2-5,CASSLATGPQETQYF,TGTGCCAGCAGCTTAGCCACGGGACCTCAAGAGACCCAGTACTTC
.,many,TRBV12-3/TRBV12-4,TRBJ2-3,CASSLWGEDTQYF,TGTGCCAGCAGTTTATGGGGGGAGGATACGCAGTATTTT
TRBD1,many,TRBV5-1,TRBJ1-6,CASSVRDRQSSYNSPLHF,TGCGCCAGCAGCGTCCGGGACAGGCAAAGCTCCTATAATTCACCCCTCCACTTT
TRBD1,few,TRBV6-1,TRBJ1-1,CASKTGRTEAFF,TGTGCCAGCAAGACAGGGCGCACTGAAGCTTTCTTT
.,.,TRBV9,TRBJ2-1,CASTPSSFSYNEQFF,TGTGCCAGCACCCCTAGCTCATTCTCCTACAATGAGCAGTTCTTC
TRBD1,few,TRBV19,TRBJ2-5,CASSSRGPPETQYF,TGTGCCAGTAGTTCCAGGGGGCCACCAGAGACCCAGTACTTC
.,many,TRBV20-1,TRBJ2-1,CSARVYNEQFF,TGCAGTGCTAGAGTGTACAATGAGCAGTTCTTC
.,.,TRBV12-3/TRBV12-4,TRBJ1-1,CASSEGQGSQAFF,TGTGCCAGCAGTGAAGGGCAAGGAAGCCAAGCTTTCTTT
TRBD1,.,TRBV10-3,TRBJ1-6,CAIQGDRGSSPLHF,TGTGCCATCCAAGGGGACAGGGGGAGTTCACCCCTCCACTTT
TRBD2,many,TRBV7-2,TRBJ2-7,CASSAQGGGRYEQYF,TGTGCCAGCAGCGCACAGGGCGGGGGGAGGTACGAGCAGTACTTC
.,many,TRBV12-5,TRBJ2-7,CASGLDLYYEQYF,TGTGCTAGTGGTTTGGATTTGTATTACGAGCAGTACTTC
.,many,TRBV7-2,TRBJ2-3,CASSGYMGGDTQYF,TGTGCCAGCAGCGGTTATATGGGCGGAGATACGCAGTATTTT
.,.,TRBV15,TRBJ2-1,CATSRVTGQGYNEQFF,TGTGCCACCAGCAGAGTAACAGGCCAGGGGTACAATGAGCAGTTCTTC
TRBD1,.,TRBV28,TRBJ1-4,CASSLTGQGYREKLFF,TGTGCCAGCAGTTTAACGGGACAGGGTTATCGGGAAAAACTGTTTTTT
TRBD2,few,TRBV19,TRBJ2-5,CASSTLLAGEETQYF,TGTGCCAGTAGTACCCTCTTGGCGGGAGAAGAGACCCAGTACTTC
.,many,TRBV12-3/TRBV12-4,TRBJ1-2,CASNEADSIYGYTF,TGTGCCAGCAATGAGGCGGACAGCATCTATGGCTACACCTTC
.,many,TRBV28,TRBJ2-5,CASSLPGYQETQYF,TGTGCCAGCAGTTTACCCGGGTACCAAGAGACCCAGTACTTC
.,many,TRBV28,TRBJ1-1,CASSSQGRSEAFF,TGTGCCAGCAGCTCCCAGGGACGAAGTGAAGCTTTCTTT
.,.,TRBV6-5,TRBJ1-2,CASSYLGVGLYGYTF,TGTGCCAGCAGTTACTTAGGCGTGGGTCTCTATGGCTACACCTTC
.,many,TRBV6-1,TRBJ1-5,CASKGNQPQHF,TGTGCCAGCAAGGGAAATCAGCCCCAGCATTTT
TRBD1,few,TRBV2,TRBJ1-5,CASTSDRRVSNQPQHF,TGTGCCAGCACCTCGGACAGGCGAGTTAGCAATCAGCCCCAGCATTTT
.,many,TRBV10-3,TRBJ1-2,CAISELGNYGYTF,TGTGCCATCAGTGAGCTGGGTAACTATGGCTACACCTTC
.,many,TRBV7-9,TRBJ2-1,CASSLNIEQFF,TGTGCCAGCAGCTTAAACATTGAGCAGTTCTTC
.,.,TRBV6-1,TRBJ1-1,CASNTQSTEAFF,TGTGCCAGCAACACACAGTCGACTGAAGCTTTCTTT
.,few,TRBV19,TRBJ1-1,CASSTDQAEAFF,TGTGCCAGTAGTACAGACCAAGCTGAAGCTTTCTTT
TRBD1,few,TRBV6-1,TRBJ1-6,CASRAGTANNSPLHF,TGTGCCAGCAGAGCCGGGACAGCTAATAATTCACCCCTCCACTTT
.,.,TRBV25-1,TRBJ1-2,CASSASTLNYGYTF,TGTGCCAGCAGTGCTAGCACCCTTAACTATGGCTACACCTTC
.,.,TRBV5-1,TRBJ1-1,CASSPPGDSAFF,TGCGCCAGCAGCCCTCCAGGGGACTCGGCTTTCTTT
.,few,TRBV6-5,TRBJ2-1,CASSYSPGGNNEQFF,TGTGCCAGCAGTTACTCCCCTGGCGGGAACAATGAGCAGTTCTTC
TRBD2,.,TRBV24-1,TRBJ2-1,CATSEPLAGGFNEQFF,TGTGCCACCAGTGAACCACTAGCGGGAGGGTTTAATGAGCAGTTCTTC
TRBD1,many,TRBV12-3/TRBV12-4,TRBJ2-7,CASSLGGTEPSSRVNEQYF,TGTGCCAGCAGTTTAGGAGGGACAGAACCCTCTTCGCGGGTGAACGAGCAGTACTTC
TRBD1,.,TRBV29-1,TRBJ2-2,CSVGTGGSGELFF,TGCAGCGTAGGGACAGGGGGGTCCGGGGAGCTGTTTTTT
.,few,TRBV5-1,TRBJ1-3,CASTSGRNSGNTIYF,TGCGCCAGCACCTCGGGACGAAACTCTGGAAACACCATATATTTT
.,.,TRBV20-1,TRBJ2-6,CSAPPRRVAGANVLTF,TGCAGTGCTCCCCCCCGGCGGGTGGCAGGGGCCAACGTCCTGACTTTC